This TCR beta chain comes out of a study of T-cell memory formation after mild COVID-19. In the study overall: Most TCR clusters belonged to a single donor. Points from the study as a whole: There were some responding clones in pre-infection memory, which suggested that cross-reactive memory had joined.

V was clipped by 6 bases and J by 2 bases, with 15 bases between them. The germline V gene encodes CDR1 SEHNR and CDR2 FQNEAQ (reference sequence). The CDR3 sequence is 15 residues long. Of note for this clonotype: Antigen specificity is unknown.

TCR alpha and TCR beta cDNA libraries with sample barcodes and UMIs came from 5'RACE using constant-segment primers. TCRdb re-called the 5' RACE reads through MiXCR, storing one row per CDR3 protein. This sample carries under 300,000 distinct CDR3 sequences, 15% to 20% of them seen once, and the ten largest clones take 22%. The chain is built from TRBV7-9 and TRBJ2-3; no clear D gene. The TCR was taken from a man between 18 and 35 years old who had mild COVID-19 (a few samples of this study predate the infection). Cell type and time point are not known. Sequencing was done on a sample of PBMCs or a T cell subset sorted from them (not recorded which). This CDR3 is CASRSRTGNTDTQYF. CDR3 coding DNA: TGTGCCAGCAGGAGTAGGACGGGCAACACAGATACGCAGTATTTT.